The clone carrying this T cell receptor beta chain was detected only once. The data were taken from a study of CD8+ T cells in alopecia areata. Per the germline V gene, CDR1 is SGHAT and CDR2 is FQNNGV. V gave up 3 bases and J gave up 2 bases, with 8 bases separating them. The CDR3 runs 13 residues. RNA was isolated and reverse transcribed to cDNA, the sequencing template. The repertoire was sequenced with immunoSEQ multiplex PCR; TCRdb's copy has only in-frame clones and lacks some. The sample lists some 99,000 clones; roughly 64% were seen once. Treatment in this sample: oral pan-JAK inhibitor, 5-10 mg twice daily.

This chain links TRBV11-2 with TRBJ2-7; D remains ambiguous. Sample: CD8+ T cells sorted from blood, taken at week 4, from a patient treated with tofacitinib. The source is a human donor with alopecia areata. This CDR3 is CASSFEVAYEQYF. In DNA, the CDR3 is TGTGCCAGCAGCTTCGAAGTGGCCTACGAGCAGTACTTC.